The T cell receptor beta chain described here comes from a study of blood T cell repertoires in COVID-19. The wider study: Samples of COVID-19 (acute and convalescent) were obtained from the United States, Italy and Spain. Nucleic acid was either cDNA or gDNA, and it came from T cells, B-cell-depleted T cells, or PBMCs.

Under the authors' procedure: Amplification of reference gene primers provided the estimated nucleated cell counts. Profiling relied on immunoSEQ multiplex PCR, and the TCRdb table lists in-frame clones only, not all of them. V and J calls and clone size are as listed in that table; D and trimming were resolved from the DNA. The data hold about 98,000 clones, with 92% observed a single time. Followed over time, Seattle patients had been enrolled while infection was active. Specimen: peripheral blood. This receptor was obtained from a woman aged 45-59 years with COVID-19, enrolled during active disease.

The CDR3 region is CASGRTGGHTEAFF. CDR3 in DNA: TGTGCTAGTGGTCGGACAGGGGGCCACACTGAAGCTTTCTTT. The chain links TRBV12-5 to TRBJ1-1, with 11 nucleotides matching TRBD1. The CDR3 is made up of 14 amino acids. V gave up 5 bases and J gave up 3 bases; unmatched junction bases: 2. Germline lookup yields CDR1 LGHNT and CDR2 FRNRAP.